These 4 T cell receptor beta chains were sequenced from one sample in a study of CD8 T cells in Susac syndrome. Random hexamers were used to reverse transcribe about 0.5 to 1 ug of RNA. TCRdb itself ran the immunoSEQ multiplex PCR reads through MiXCR, one entry per CDR3 protein. Altogether roughly 180,000 distinct CDR3 sequences are present, just under 95% being singletons, with the ten largest covering 0.1%. The sequenced sample was CD4+ T cells from PBMCs. The receptors derive from a human donor in good health.

The chain is built from TRBV6-2 or TRBV6-3 and TRBJ1-5; D is ambiguous. Germline-derived CDR1 and CDR2 are MNHEY and SVGEGT. The CDR3 is 16 amino acids. Trimming stripped 4 bases from V and 1 base from J, with 14 bases between. In DNA form, the CDR3 reads TGTGCCAGCAGTTCTTTGAGGGCCGGGAGCAATCAGCCCCAGCATTTT. It codes for CASSSLRAGSNQPQHF.

V usage is TRBV29-1 and J usage is TRBJ2-1; the D call may be TRBD1 or TRBD2 (5 bases each). Germline values: CDR1 SQVTM, CDR2 ANQGSEA. The CDR3 runs 13 residues. The CDR3 bases are TGCACCATGACCGGGACCTTATACAATGAGCAGTTCTTC. The encoded protein is CTMTGTLYNEQFF.

In its sample, this clonotype was seen once. V and J are TRBV6-2 or TRBV6-3 and TRBJ2-2; TRBD1 matches 8 bases. The CDR3 sequence is 16 residues long. Unmatched junction bases numbered 6, after V lost 5 bases and J lost 1 base. Germline V gene lookup returns CDR1 MNHEY and CDR2 SVGEGT. This chain's CDR3 is CASSRPGTGNTGELFF. The CDR3 coding sequence is TGTGCCAGCAGTCGGCCAGGGACAGGGAACACCGGGGAGCTGTTTTTT.

The rearrangement uses TRBV25-1 and TRBJ2-4, with TRBD1 as a possible D gene (6 bases). This CDR3 is built from 16 residues. CDR1 is MGHDK, CDR2 SYGVNS, per germline. Trimming took off 2 bases at V and 0 bases at J, with 11 bases between the two ends. CDR3 sequence reads: CASSEQGNVAKNIQYF. Written as DNA, the CDR3 is TGTGCCAGCAGTGAACAGGGGAATGTAGCCAAAAACATTCAGTACTTC.